This TCR beta chain was sequenced in a study of blood T cell repertoires in COVID-19. This clone was picked up a small number of times. Germline V CDR1 and CDR2: LGHNT, FRNRAP. The CDR3 spans 14 residues. The germline V and J ends were trimmed by 0 bases and 2 bases, with 7 bases remaining between them. Profiling relied on immunoSEQ multiplex PCR, and the TCRdb table lists in-frame clones only, not all of them. The table includes 200,000 to 250,000 clones, roughly 90% detected once. This receptor was identified in a young man who had been exposed to COVID-19. The chain joins TRBV12-5 to TRBJ1-2; D is ambiguous. The sample consisted of PBMCs or T cells enriched from blood (not recorded which). For the CDR3, the DNA is TGTGCTAGTGGTTTGGTACTCTCCAACTATGGCTACACCTTC. Its translation is CASGLVLSNYGYTF. Full variable domain (outside the CDR3, taken from reference TRBV12-5 and TRBJ1-2): DARVTQTPRHKVTEMGQEVTMRCQPILGHNTVFWYRQTMMQGLELLAYFRNRAPLDDSGMPKDRFSAEMPDATLATLKIQPSEPRDSAVYFCASGLVLSNYGYTFGSGTRLTVV.